This TCR beta chain was captured by sequencing in a study of tumor T cells in aggressive B-cell lymphoma. The CDR3 has 13 residues. Per germline, CDR1 MNHNS and CDR2 SASEGT. Trimming cost V 4 bases and J 6 bases; bases outside gene matches: 2. Clones were sequenced by immunoSEQ multiplex PCR, and TCRdb holds only the in-frame ones, with some missing. There are thousands of clones in the sample; roughly 90% occur only once, and around 5.6% lies in the top ten. The sample was tumor tissue. This receptor was obtained from an adult with diffuse large B cell lymphoma. The chain carries TRBV6-1 and TRBJ2-2, with 7 bases matching TRBD1. CDR3 sequence: CASSGQGSGELFF. CDR3 nucleotide sequence: TGTGCCAGCAGTGGACAGGGTTCCGGGGAGCTGTTTTTT.